The source of this TCR beta chain is a study of low-dose radiotherapy and immunotherapy resistance in tumors. Turning to the study itself: The 200 mg/m2 dose of intravenous cyclophosphamide was given every two weeks, one day before radiation and immunotherapy.

TRAV- and TRBV-specific primers, spanning alpha and beta chains, primed first-strand cDNA. A constant-region primer paired with the V-primer adapter amplified TCRs over about 19 PCR cycles. TCRdb re-analysed the reads in MiXCR, keeping a single row per CDR3 protein. The sample has fewer than 95,000 distinct CDR3 sequences; under 9.5% are singletons. This clonotype was recorded at least ten times. The sample's time point: before trial treatment. The CDR3 loop spans 14 amino acids. CDR1 and CDR2 (germline): MDHEN, SYDVKM. With 6 bases clipped from V and 3 bases from J, the junction kept 5 bases outside the gene matches.

The chain joins TRBV28 to TRBJ2-3, with 8 positions matching TRBD1. The material was PBMCs, obtained before treatment. This clonotype was obtained from a male donor with prostate cancer. CDR3 nucleotide sequence: TGTGCCAGCAGAGACAGGGGAGGTACAGATACGCAGTATTTT. Its translation: CASRDRGGTDTQYF.